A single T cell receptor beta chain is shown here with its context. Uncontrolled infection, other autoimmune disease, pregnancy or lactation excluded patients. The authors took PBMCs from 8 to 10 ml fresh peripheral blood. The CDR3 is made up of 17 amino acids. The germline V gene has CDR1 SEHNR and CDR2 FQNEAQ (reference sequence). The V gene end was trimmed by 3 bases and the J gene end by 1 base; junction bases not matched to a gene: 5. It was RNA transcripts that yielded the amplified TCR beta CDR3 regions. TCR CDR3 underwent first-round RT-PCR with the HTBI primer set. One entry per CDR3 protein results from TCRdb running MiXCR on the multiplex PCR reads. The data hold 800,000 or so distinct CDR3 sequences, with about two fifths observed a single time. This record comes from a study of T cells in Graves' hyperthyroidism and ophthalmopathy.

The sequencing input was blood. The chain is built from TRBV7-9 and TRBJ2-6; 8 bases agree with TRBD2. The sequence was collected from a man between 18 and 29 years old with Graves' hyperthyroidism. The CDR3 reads CASSLQAGVSGANVLTF. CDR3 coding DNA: TGTGCCAGCAGCTTGCAAGCGGGAGTATCTGGGGCCAACGTCCTGACTTTC. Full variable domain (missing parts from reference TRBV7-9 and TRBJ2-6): DTGVSQNPRHKITKRGQNVTFRCDPISEHNRLYWYRQTLGQGPEFLTYFQNEAQLEKSRLLSDRFSAERPKGSFSTLEIQRTEQGDSAMYLCASSLQAGVSGANVLTFGAGSRLTVL.